This passage covers 28 T cell receptor beta chains from one sample sequenced in a study of shared clonotypes between healthy human individuals. Assay: immunoSEQ multiplex PCR; the TCRdb copy retains only in-frame clones and omits some. In the table there are more than 2,000,000 clones, approximately 95% of which are singletons. Sequencing was carried out using naive CD4+ T cells from PBMCs. The sample's subset: CD45RA+ positively selected. These receptors all stem from a man aged 18 to 30 in good health. Some clones in this sample may be carry-over from other donors' samples.

The chain carries TRBV14 and TRBJ2-5; a weak D match, TRBD2 (6 bases). Germline loops: CDR1 SGHDN, CDR2 FVKESK. The CDR3 extends over 13 amino acids. Trimming removed 0 bases from V and 14 bases from J, with 16 bases in between. The CDR3 loop is CASSQEDSSGTYF. Written as DNA, the CDR3 is TGTGCCAGCAGCCAAGAGGATAGCTCAGGGACTTACTTC.

The J gene is TRBJ2-3, the V gene TRBV10-3; D might be TRBD2 (6 bases). Looked up from germline, CDR1 is ENHRY and CDR2 is SYGVKD. The CDR3 spans 15 residues. The V and J ends lost 3 bases and 3 bases respectively, with 13 bases between them. CDR3 amino acids: CAISEPTTRTDTQYF. For the CDR3, the DNA is TGTGCCATCAGTGAACCAACGACTAGAACAGATACGCAGTATTTT.

J is TRBJ2-1 and V is TRBV6-1; 13 bases map to TRBD2. The CDR3 spans 14 residues. Germline V CDR1 and CDR2: MNHNS, SASEGT. The trim removed 6 bases at V and 9 bases at J, leaving 5 bases unmatched. The CDR3 region has the DNA TGTGCCAGCAGGGGACTAGCGGGATCTGTTGAGCAGTTCTTC. Residues: CASRGLAGSVEQFF.

The chain carries TRBV27 and TRBJ1-1; no clear D gene. Trimming removed 2 bases at V and 6 bases at J, with 10 bases between. The CDR3 contains 13 residues. Per germline, CDR1 MNHEY and CDR2 SMNVEV (reference sequence). CDR3 bases: TGTGCCAGCAGTTTAGAAATCGGGGCTGAAGCTTTCTTT. Translating gives CASSLEIGAEAFF.

A note on this clone: Other nucleotide sequences in the sample specify the same CDR3. V is TRBV9 and J is TRBJ2-1, with 9 positions matching TRBD2. CDR3 length: 17 amino acids. Germline values: CDR1 SGDLS, CDR2 YYNGEE. Unmatched junction bases numbered 8, after V lost 0 bases and J lost 4 bases. CDR3 nucleotides: TGTGCCAGCAGCGTAGCCGCGGGAGGGCCCGGGTACAATGAGCAGTTCTTC. It yields the protein CASSVAAGGPGYNEQFF.

This clone showed up just once. J is TRBJ2-2 and V is TRBV29-1; maybe TRBD1 (6 bases). CDR1 and CDR2 from the germline V gene are SQVTM and ANQGSEA. The CDR3 runs to 11 residues. Trimming removed 6 bases at V and 6 bases at J, with 8 bases between. The CDR3, as DNA: TGCAGCGTCAAGGGGGCCGGGGAGCTGTTTTTT. This encodes CSVKGAGELFF.

This clone was observed a handful of times. V is TRBV2 and J is TRBJ1-1, with 7 nucleotides matching TRBD1. In germline, CDR1 is SNHLY, CDR2 FYNNEI. There are 14 residues in the CDR3. V dropped 5 bases and J dropped 2; count of bases not matched to a gene: 5. CDR3 in amino acids: CASSRTGLNTEAFF. For the CDR3, the DNA is TGTGCCAGCAGTCGGACAGGACTAAACACTGAAGCTTTCTTT.

This chain uses TRBV28 with TRBJ1-2; D not certain. This CDR3 comprises 14 residues. V was cut by 2 bases and J by 3 bases, with 10 bases left in between. Per germline, CDR1 MDHEN and CDR2 SYDVKM. The CDR3 DNA sequence: TGTGCCAGCAGTTTAAGCCCCAAGGACTATGGCTACACCTTC. Its protein is CASSLSPKDYGYTF.

The rearrangement uses TRBV6-1 and TRBJ2-7, with D perhaps given as TRBD1 or TRBD2 (5 bases each). The CDR3 contains 15 residues. Trimming left V 1 base short and J 4 bases short, with 14 bases between. Germline CDR1 reads MNHNS; CDR2 reads SASEGT. CDR3 DNA: TGTGCCAGCAGTGAAGGGGGACCGAAGATTTACGAGCAGTACTTC. Translating it yields CASSEGGPKIYEQYF.

The chain links TRBV4-2 to TRBJ2-7; a weak D match, TRBD2 (5 bases). The CDR3 covers 17 residues. Trimming shortened V by 3 bases and J by 0 bases, and 18 bases separated the two germline ends. CDR1 LGHNA and CDR2 YNFKEQ come from the germline V gene. CDR3 amino acids: CASSHPRSSESSYEQYF. The CDR3 nucleotides are TGTGCCAGCAGCCATCCTCGAAGTAGCGAGAGCTCCTACGAGCAGTACTTC.

This chain joins TRBV4-2 and TRBJ2-7; TRBD2 is a possible D gene (5 bases). The length of the CDR3 is 14 residues. V was cut by 2 bases and J by 3 bases, with 11 bases left in between. From germline, CDR1 is LGHNA and CDR2 YNFKEQ. CDR3 protein: CASSQTQRSYEQYF. The CDR3 region has the DNA TGTGCCAGCAGCCAAACTCAGCGGAGCTACGAGCAGTACTTC.

The chain employs TRBV7-8 and TRBJ1-4; 8 nucleotides agree with TRBD1. Germline CDR1 SGHVS, CDR2 FQNEAQ. CDR3 length: 14 residues. J was trimmed by 7 bases and V by 5 bases; bases with no gene match: 6. CDR3 nucleotides: TGTGCCAGCAGCCAGCAGGGGGCTGGTGAAAAACTGTTTTTT. Its translation is CASSQQGAGEKLFF.

A remark on this clone: The sample holds other DNA sequences that translate to the same CDR3. The chain recombines TRBV5-4 with TRBJ1-1; D call uncertain. V gave up 4 bases and J gave up 0 bases, with 13 bases separating them. The germline CDR1 and CDR2 sequences are SGHNT and YYREEE (reference sequence). CDR3 length: 15 residues. The CDR3 loop is CASSPVGGLNTEAFF. The CDR3 nucleotides are TGTGCCAGCAGCCCGGTGGGTGGCTTGAACACTGAAGCTTTCTTT.

The chain uses TRBV11-2 and TRBJ2-5; D is perhaps TRBD1 (7 bases). The CDR3 loop spans 17 amino acids. Trimming cost V 2 bases and J 2 bases, with 18 bases left between them. CDR1 SGHAT and CDR2 FQNNGV come from the germline V gene. CDR3 in DNA: TGTGCCAGCAGCTTATCACGCGCGGGGACAGCGCAAGAGACCCAGTACTTC. Amino acid sequence: CASSLSRAGTAQETQYF.

This clone showed up just once. The same CDR3 can be traced to other DNA sequences in this sample. This chain connects TRBV12-5 to TRBJ1-1; 7 nucleotides match TRBD1. V was clipped by 3 bases and J by 0 bases; unmatched bases: 1. There are 14 residues in the CDR3. Germline CDR1 and CDR2: LGHNT and FRNRAP. The CDR3 sequence: CASGLGTVNTEAFF. The CDR3 nucleotides are TGTGCTAGTGGTTTAGGGACAGTGAACACTGAAGCTTTCTTT.

The chain joins TRBV27 to TRBJ2-3; no clear D gene. The CDR3 spans 14 residues. V lost 3 bases and J lost 3, with 10 bases in between. CDR1 and CDR2 (germline): MNHEY, SMNVEV (reference sequence). The DNA for the CDR3 is TGTGCCAGCAGTTTCGACCGTCGGACAGATACGCAGTATTTT. Its translation: CASSFDRRTDTQYF.

V usage is TRBV6-6 and J usage is TRBJ2-7, with D possibly being TRBD2 (5 bases). Germline V lookup: CDR1 MNHNY, CDR2 SVGAGI (reference sequence). Trimming removed 4 bases at V and 2 bases at J, with 15 bases between. The CDR3 has 15 residues. The CDR3 DNA reads TGTGCCAGCAGTTCCACCCCGGAGGCCCCCTACGAGCAGTACTTC. As protein: CASSSTPEAPYEQYF.

The CDR3 sequence is CASSPTGKYNEQFF. For the CDR3, the DNA is TGTGCCAGCTCACCAACAGGGAAGTACAATGAGCAGTTCTTC. The gene calls are TRBV18 and TRBJ2-1, with a weak D call TRBD1 (6 bases). Trimming stripped 2 bases from V and 4 bases from J, with 9 bases between. The CDR3 runs to 14 residues. Germline assignment: CDR1 KGHSH and CDR2 LQKENI. Together with reference TRBV18 and TRBJ2-1, the CDR3 gives the full variable domain: NAGVMQNPRHLVRRRGQEARLRCSPMKGHSHVYWYRQLPEEGLKFMVYLQKENIIDESGMPKERFSAEFPKEGPSILRIQQVVRGDSAAYFCASSPTGKYNEQFFGPGTRLTVL.

CDR3 nucleotide sequence: TGCGCCAGCAGCTTGTCCAGGGGAATCTACGAGCAGTACTTC. Its protein product is CASSLSRGIYEQYF. The V gene is TRBV5-1, the J gene TRBJ2-7, with a weak D call TRBD1 (6 bases). Germline V gene lookup returns CDR1 SGHRS and CDR2 YFSETQ. Trimming stripped 1 base from V and 3 bases from J, with 11 bases between. The CDR3 contains 14 residues.

This rearrangement joins TRBV30 to TRBJ2-1; 9 bases agree with TRBD1. Germline V CDR1 and CDR2: GTSNPN, SVGIG (reference sequence). This CDR3 comprises 13 residues. The chain's CDR3 is CCLDGTGWNEQFF. The CDR3 DNA is TGTTGCCTGGATGGGACAGGGTGGAATGAGCAGTTCTTC.

Notes on this clone: A read error may produce the germline difference seen at one junction end. The V and J genes are TRBV6-1 and TRBJ1-1; D remains ambiguous. The germline V gene has CDR1 MNHNS and CDR2 SASEGT. The CDR3 is made up of 10 amino acids. CDR3 bases: TGTGCCAGCAGTGAAGAAAAAGTCTGCTTT. Residues: CASSEEKVCF.

The gene calls are TRBV19 and TRBJ1-5; TRBD1 matches at 7 bases. This CDR3 contains 16 residues. Trimming cost V 5 bases and J 4 bases; bases outside gene matches: 11. Germline values: CDR1 LNHDA, CDR2 SQIVND (reference sequence). CDR3 in amino acids: CASSPRTGQRNQPQHF. DNA for the CDR3: TGTGCCAGTAGTCCCCGGACGGGACAGAGAAATCAGCCCCAGCATTTT.

This clone came up once. V and J are TRBV28 and TRBJ2-4, with 9 bases matching TRBD2. J was trimmed by 1 base and V by 3 bases; bases with no gene match: 4. CDR1 and CDR2 from the germline V gene are MDHEN and SYDVKM. CDR3 length: 16 amino acids. The CDR3 protein is CASSFPGLAAKNIQYF. CDR3 DNA: TGTGCCAGCAGTTTTCCAGGACTAGCGGCCAAAAACATTCAGTACTTC.

This clone was counted once. The rearrangement uses TRBV19 and TRBJ2-1; D gene uncertain. Germline V gene lookup returns CDR1 LNHDA and CDR2 SQIVND (reference sequence). The CDR3 runs to 15 residues. Trimming left V 3 bases short and J 5 bases short, with 14 bases between. Here the CDR3 reads CASSISTGVNNEQFF. DNA of the CDR3: TGTGCCAGTAGTATTTCGACGGGTGTTAACAATGAGCAGTTCTTC.

The chain combines TRBV18 with TRBJ1-2; 7 bases line up with TRBD1. V was pared by 3 bases and J by 1 base, with 8 bases of the junction left unmatched. Germline CDR1 reads KGHSH; CDR2 reads LQKENI. The CDR3 runs to 16 residues. The CDR3 sequence: CASSPVTGTNNYGYTF. CDR3 nucleotide sequence: TGTGCCAGCTCACCGGTGACAGGGACTAATAACTATGGCTACACCTTC. Filled out from reference TRBV18 and TRBJ1-2, the complete variable domain reads NAGVMQNPRHLVRRRGQEARLRCSPMKGHSHVYWYRQLPEEGLKFMVYLQKENIIDESGMPKERFSAEFPKEGPSILRIQQVVRGDSAAYFCASSPVTGTNNYGYTFGSGTRLTVV.

As to this clone: Different DNA sequences within this sample yield the same CDR3. The chain carries TRBV7-3 and TRBJ1-1; TRBD1 is a possible D gene (6 bases). Germline CDR1 and CDR2: SGHTA and FQGTGA. Trimming cost V 0 bases and J 5 bases, with 7 bases left between them. The CDR3 is 13 amino acids. CDR3 sequence: CASSLTRGTEAFF. CDR3 nucleotides: TGTGCCAGCAGCTTAACGAGGGGGACTGAAGCTTTCTTT.

The genes are TRBV15 and TRBJ2-1, with TRBD1 as a possible D gene (5 bases). The CDR3 loop spans 15 amino acids. The V gene lost 3 bases and the J gene lost 7 bases, with 16 bases spanning the gap. Germline CDR1 reads LNHNV; CDR2 reads YYDKDF (reference sequence). The DNA of the CDR3 is TGTGCCACCAGCAGTCGGCCCCCAGGGCTTAATGAGCAGTTCTTC. Translated: CATSSRPPGLNEQFF.

The V and J genes are TRBV18 and TRBJ2-1, with 11 bases that match TRBD2. V dropped 6 bases and J dropped 2; count of bases not matched to a gene: 6. This CDR3 contains 16 residues. Germline CDR1 and CDR2: KGHSH and LQKENI. CDR3 sequence: CASSPRLAGTYNEQFF. Written as DNA, the CDR3 is TGTGCCAGCTCCCCTCGACTAGCGGGGACCTACAATGAGCAGTTCTTC. Based on the CDR3 plus reference TRBV18 and TRBJ2-1, the full variable domain is NAGVMQNPRHLVRRRGQEARLRCSPMKGHSHVYWYRQLPEEGLKFMVYLQKENIIDESGMPKERFSAEFPKEGPSILRIQQVVRGDSAAYFCASSPRLAGTYNEQFFGPGTRLTVL.